Presented here are 17 T cell receptor beta chains from one specimen sequenced in a study of T-cell memory formation after mild COVID-19. TCRdb reprocessed the 5' RACE reads via MiXCR and lists one record per CDR3 protein. The sample carries roughly 300,000 distinct CDR3 sequences, less than 9.5% recorded once. The sequenced sample was PBMCs or a T cell subset sorted from them (not recorded which). The receptors derive from a man aged 18 to 30 who had mild COVID-19 (a few samples of this study predate the infection). Cell type and time point are not known.

This clonotype was observed a few times. This chain connects TRBV20-1 to TRBJ2-1; 7 positions agree with TRBD2. This CDR3 spans 15 amino acids. With 1 base clipped from V and 7 bases from J, the junction kept 10 bases outside the gene matches. Germline lookup yields CDR1 DFQATT and CDR2 SNEGSKA (reference sequence). CDR3 nucleotides: TGCAGTGCTAGAGGGGGGAGGGCTAGCAGTAATGAGCAGTTCTTC. Its protein is CSARGGRASSNEQFF.

J is TRBJ1-3 and V is TRBV6-5; D may be TRBD1 (5 bases). The germline V and J ends were trimmed by 4 bases and 4 bases, with 23 bases remaining between them. The CDR3 covers 18 residues. Per the germline V gene, CDR1 is MNHEY and CDR2 is SVGAGI. CDR3 sequence: CASSSTSLSGLEGNTIYF. The CDR3 DNA is TGTGCCAGCAGTTCTACTAGCCTCTCGGGGCTCGAAGGAAACACCATATATTTT.

This clonotype was counted many times. The chain recombines TRBV12-3 or TRBV12-4 with TRBJ2-4, with D possibly being TRBD2 (7 bases). The V end lost 3 bases, the J end lost 16 bases, and 13 bases lay between the germline ends. The CDR3 sequence is 11 residues long. DNA for the CDR3: TGTGCCAGCAGTTTGGCGGGGGCCCCTTACTTC. This encodes CASSLAGAPYF.

This clonotype was seen a few times. DNA for the CDR3: TGCGCCAGCAGGGAAAGCGATGCCCAAGAGACCCAGTACTTC. This codes for CASRESDAQETQYF. The chain recombines TRBV5-1 with TRBJ2-5; D gene uncertain. Germline loops: CDR1 SGHRS, CDR2 YFSETQ. The CDR3 sequence is 14 residues long. The V end was cut by 5 bases, the J end by 1 base, with 12 bases between. The whole variable domain, remainder taken from reference TRBV5-1 and TRBJ2-5, is KAGVTQTPRYLIKTRGQQVTLSCSPISGHRSVSWYQQTPGQGLQFLFEYFSETQRNKGNFPGRFSGRQFSNSRSEMNVSTLELGDSALYLCASRESDAQETQYFGPGTRLLVL.

The V gene is TRBV28, the J gene TRBJ2-5; D unclear. The CDR3 contains 12 residues. V lost 1 base, J lost 7 bases, and 7 bases lay in between. Per the germline V gene, CDR1 is MDHEN and CDR2 is SYDVKM. In DNA form, the CDR3 reads TGTGCCAGCAGTTTATTCCGGCGGACCCAGTACTTC. Protein product: CASSLFRRTQYF.

This clonotype was detected once. Compared with germline, one end of the junction differs, possibly owing to a read error. The chain links TRBV13 to TRBJ2-1; the D call may be TRBD1 or TRBD2 (5 bases each). Looked up from germline, CDR1 is PRHDT and CDR2 is FYEKMQ (reference sequence). CDR3 length: 13 amino acids. The CDR3 loop reads CTSRIFGGNEQFF. CDR3 DNA: TGTACCAGCAGGATTTTTGGGGGCAATGAGCAGTTCTTC.

This clonotype was recorded at least ten times. This chain uses TRBV20-1 with TRBJ2-5; D unresolved. Germline CDR1 DFQATT, CDR2 SNEGSKA (reference sequence). The V end lost 1 base, the J end lost 0 bases, and 15 bases lay between the germline ends. The CDR3 sequence is 16 residues long. The CDR3 region is CSARGFQPNYQETQYF. DNA for the CDR3: TGCAGTGCTAGAGGTTTTCAGCCTAATTACCAAGAGACCCAGTACTTC.

CDR3: CATSRDRGISNQPQHF. Here the CDR3 DNA reads TGTGCCACCAGCAGAGATCGGGGGATTAGCAATCAGCCCCAGCATTTT. The chain couples TRBV15 to TRBJ1-5; possible D gene TRBD1, 5 bases. The V end lost 0 bases, the J end lost 0 bases, and 9 bases lay between the germline ends. The CDR3 consists of 16 residues. Germline CDR1 and CDR2: LNHNV and YYDKDF (reference sequence).

This chain joins TRBV9 and TRBJ1-3; D not certain. The CDR3 extends over 14 amino acids. V was trimmed by 0 bases and J by 4 bases, leaving 8 bases between them. Per germline, CDR1 SGDLS and CDR2 YYNGEE. The CDR3 loop reads CASSVAGGGNTIYF. The CDR3 DNA is TGTGCCAGCAGCGTAGCGGGTGGCGGAAACACCATATATTTT.

This chain links TRBV7-6 with TRBJ1-3; 9 nucleotides agree with TRBD1. Germline CDR1 reads SGHVS; CDR2 reads FNYEAQ. V trimming: 5 bases; J trimming: 4 bases; junction bases outside the gene matches: 12. The CDR3 is 17 residues long. CDR3 DNA sequence: TGTGCCAGCAGCCGGGGGACAGGGCATCTTACAGGAAACACCATATATTTT. Amino acid sequence: CASSRGTGHLTGNTIYF. Looking up the rest from reference TRBV7-6 and TRBJ1-3 gives the full variable domain: GAGVSQSPRYKVTKRGQDVALRCDPISGHVSLYWYRQALGQGPEFLTYFNYEAQQDKSGLPNDRFSAERPEGSISTLTIQRTEQRDSAMYRCASSRGTGHLTGNTIYFGEGSWLTVV.

This clonotype occurred a few times. The J gene is TRBJ2-2, the V gene TRBV9; 7 bases agree with TRBD1. The CDR3 is 17 residues long. The V and J ends lost 0 bases and 4 bases, in that order; junction bases with no gene match: 9. Germline V gene sequence: CDR1 SGDLS, CDR2 YYNGEE. The CDR3 region has the DNA TGTGCCAGCAGCGTAGAAGGGTTGAGGGGGCCCACCGGGGAGCTGTTTTTT. Its protein is CASSVEGLRGPTGELFF.

The rearrangement links TRBV7-9 to TRBJ2-1; perhaps TRBD2 as D (6 bases). Trimming removed 8 bases at V and 4 bases at J, with 6 bases between. This CDR3 has 11 residues. Germline V CDR1 and CDR2: SEHNR, FQNEAQ (reference sequence). The DNA of the CDR3 is TGTGCCAGCGCGGGGTACAATGAGCAGTTCTTC. Translating it yields CASAGYNEQFF.

This clonotype was seen a few times. V gene TRBV30 combines with J gene TRBJ2-5; D remains unclear. V was pared by 0 bases and J by 5 bases, with 10 bases between. This CDR3 spans 13 amino acids. CDR1 and CDR2 from the germline V gene are GTSNPN and SVGIG (reference sequence). CDR3 bases: TGTGCCTGGAGTGTACTGGAGAGGGAGACCCAGTACTTC. It codes for CAWSVLERETQYF.

This clonotype was seen only a few times. V is TRBV20-1 and J is TRBJ2-3, with 12 bases lining up with TRBD2. This CDR3 spans 18 amino acids. Per germline, CDR1 DFQATT and CDR2 SNEGSKA (reference sequence). After removal of 1 base from V and 1 base from J, the junction contained 9 bases not matched to a gene. In nucleotides, the CDR3 is TGCAGTGCTAGAGTTCGGCTAGCGGGGGGGTTCGGCACAGATACGCAGTATTTT. It yields the protein CSARVRLAGGFGTDTQYF.

This clonotype has only a few counts. The chain has TRBV20-1 and TRBJ1-2; 7 nucleotides agree with TRBD1. V trimming: 6 bases; J trimming: 5 bases; junction bases outside the gene matches: 6. The CDR3 is made up of 12 amino acids. Germline CDR1 and CDR2: DFQATT and SNEGSKA (reference sequence). The DNA for the CDR3 is TGCAGTGCCCGGTGGACAGGATATGGCTACACCTTC. Its protein is CSARWTGYGYTF.

This clonotype turned up a few times. The J gene is TRBJ1-5, the V gene TRBV19; possible D gene TRBD1, 5 bases. The ends were cut back, 1 base at V and 3 bases at J, with 10 bases in the middle. The length of the CDR3 is 15 residues. The germline V gene encodes CDR1 LNHDA and CDR2 SQIVND (reference sequence). CDR3 sequence: CASSIAPGSNQPQHF. The DNA of the CDR3 is TGTGCCAGTAGTATAGCGCCAGGGTCCAATCAGCCCCAGCATTTT.

The chain joins TRBV29-1 to TRBJ1-5; D ambiguous. V shed 4 bases and J shed 0 bases, with 7 bases lying between them. Germline values: CDR1 SQVTM, CDR2 ANQGSEA. The CDR3 covers 13 residues. The CDR3 DNA is TGCAGCGTTGCCGGGTATAGCAATCAGCCCCAGCATTTT. Its translation is CSVAGYSNQPQHF.